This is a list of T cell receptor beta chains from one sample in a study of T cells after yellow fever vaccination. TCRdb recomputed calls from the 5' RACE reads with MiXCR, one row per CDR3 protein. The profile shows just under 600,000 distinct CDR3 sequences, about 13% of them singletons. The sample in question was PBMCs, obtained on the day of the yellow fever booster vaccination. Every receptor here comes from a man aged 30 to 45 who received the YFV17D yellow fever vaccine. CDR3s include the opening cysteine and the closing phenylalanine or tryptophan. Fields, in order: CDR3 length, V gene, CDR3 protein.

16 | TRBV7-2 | CASSSGTSGGDNEQFF
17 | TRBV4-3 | CASSQGPAILGANVLTF
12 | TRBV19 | CASTSGHGEQYF
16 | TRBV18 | CASSRRVQGVHYEQYF
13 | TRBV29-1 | CSASLNSDNEQFF
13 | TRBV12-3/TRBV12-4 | CASSRDRRGEQYF
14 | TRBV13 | CASTNRRGANVLTF
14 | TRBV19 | CASSIWTLRGEQFF
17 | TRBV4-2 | CASSQDPRGDFYNEQFF
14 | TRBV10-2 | CATGEGGSLNIQYF
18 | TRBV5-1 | CASSLIGGGPGSYNEQFF
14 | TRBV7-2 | CASSSSRGQETQYF
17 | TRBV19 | CASSTKGLQVVNTEAFF
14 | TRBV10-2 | CASGQSPSTDTQYF